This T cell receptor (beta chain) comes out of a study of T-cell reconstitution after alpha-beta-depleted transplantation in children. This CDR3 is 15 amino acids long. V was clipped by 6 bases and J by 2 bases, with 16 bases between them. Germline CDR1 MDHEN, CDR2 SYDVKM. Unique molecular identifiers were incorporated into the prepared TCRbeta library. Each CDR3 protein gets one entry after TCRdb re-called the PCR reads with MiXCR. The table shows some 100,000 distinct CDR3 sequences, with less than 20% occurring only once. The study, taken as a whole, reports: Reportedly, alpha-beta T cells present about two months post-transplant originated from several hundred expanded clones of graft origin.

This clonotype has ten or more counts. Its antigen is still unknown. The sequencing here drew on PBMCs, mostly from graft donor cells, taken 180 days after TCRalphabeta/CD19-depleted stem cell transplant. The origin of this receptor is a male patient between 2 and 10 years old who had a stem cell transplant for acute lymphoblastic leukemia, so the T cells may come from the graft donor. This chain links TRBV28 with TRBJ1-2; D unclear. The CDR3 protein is CASSRPLGLNYGYTF. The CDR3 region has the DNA TGTGCCAGCAGCCGCCCTCTGGGGTTAAACTATGGCTACACCTTC.